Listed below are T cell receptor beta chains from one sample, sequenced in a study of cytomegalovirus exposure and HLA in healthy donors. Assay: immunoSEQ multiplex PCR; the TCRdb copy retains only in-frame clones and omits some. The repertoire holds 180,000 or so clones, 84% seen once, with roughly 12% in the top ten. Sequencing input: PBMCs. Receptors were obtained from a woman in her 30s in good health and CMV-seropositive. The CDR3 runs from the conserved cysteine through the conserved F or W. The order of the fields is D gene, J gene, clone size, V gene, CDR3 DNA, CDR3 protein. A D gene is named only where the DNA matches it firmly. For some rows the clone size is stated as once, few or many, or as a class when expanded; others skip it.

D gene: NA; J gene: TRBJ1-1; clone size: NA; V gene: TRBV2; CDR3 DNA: TGTGCCATCAGCAGGGTGAACACTGAAGCTTTCTTT; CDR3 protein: CAISRVNTEAFF
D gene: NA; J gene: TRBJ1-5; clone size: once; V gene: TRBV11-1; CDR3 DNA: TGTGCCAGCAGCCTCAGTAGCAATCAGCCCCAGCATTTT; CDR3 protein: CASSLSSNQPQHF
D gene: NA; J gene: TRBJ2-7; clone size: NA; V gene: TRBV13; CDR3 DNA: TGTGCCAGCAGCTTAGGAGCCTCCTACGAGCAGTACTTC; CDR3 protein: CASSLGASYEQYF
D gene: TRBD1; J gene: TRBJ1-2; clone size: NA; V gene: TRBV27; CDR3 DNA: TGTGCCAGCAGTCCAACCAGAAGAAGGACAGGGAACGGCTACACCTTC; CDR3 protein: CASSPTRRRTGNGYTF
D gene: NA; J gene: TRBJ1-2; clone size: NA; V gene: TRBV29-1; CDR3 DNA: TGTACCGGGGGTGAGGCCTATGGCTACACCTTC; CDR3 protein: CTGGEAYGYTF
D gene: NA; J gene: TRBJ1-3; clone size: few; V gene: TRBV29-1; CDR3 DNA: TGCAGCGCTAAACAGGGTTCAGGAGGAAACACCATATATTTT; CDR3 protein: CSAKQGSGGNTIYF
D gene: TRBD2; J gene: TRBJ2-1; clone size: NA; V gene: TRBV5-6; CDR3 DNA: TGTGCCAGCAGCTTGAGGTCTAGCGGGGGATACAATGAGCAGTTCTTC; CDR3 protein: CASSLRSSGGYNEQFF
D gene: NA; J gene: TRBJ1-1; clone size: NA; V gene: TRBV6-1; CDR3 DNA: TGTGCCAGCAGTGAAGCGTCAGGGGTGACTGAAGCTTTCTTT; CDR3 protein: CASSEASGVTEAFF
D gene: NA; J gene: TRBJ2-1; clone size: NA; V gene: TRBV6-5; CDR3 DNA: TGTGCCAGCAGTTATGAGCGGTACAATGAGCAGTTCTTC; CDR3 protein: CASSYERYNEQFF
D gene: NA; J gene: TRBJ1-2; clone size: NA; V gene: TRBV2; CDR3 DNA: TGTGCCAGCAGTGGGCAGGGAAACTATGGCTACACCTTC; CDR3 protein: CASSGQGNYGYTF
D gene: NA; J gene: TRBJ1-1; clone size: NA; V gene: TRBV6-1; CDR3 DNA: TGTGCCAGCGGGACACAGATGAACACTGAAGCTTTCTTT; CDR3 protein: CASGTQMNTEAFF
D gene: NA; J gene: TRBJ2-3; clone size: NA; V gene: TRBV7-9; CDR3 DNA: TGTGCCAGCAACCGTGGACTGAACACAGATACGCAGTATTTT; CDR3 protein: CASNRGLNTDTQYF
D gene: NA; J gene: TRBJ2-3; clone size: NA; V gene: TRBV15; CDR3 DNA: TGTGCCACCAGCAGAGACCGGTATACAGATACGCAGTATTTT; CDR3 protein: CATSRDRYTDTQYF
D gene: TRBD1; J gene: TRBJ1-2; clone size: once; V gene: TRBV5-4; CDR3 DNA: TGTGCCAGCAGCTTGACAGGGGCTGGCTACACCTTC; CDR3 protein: CASSLTGAGYTF
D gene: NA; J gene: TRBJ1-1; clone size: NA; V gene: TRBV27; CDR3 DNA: TGTGCCAGCAGTTCCCGTCCTAAAAGTACCTTGAACACTGAAGCTTTCTTT; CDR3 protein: CASSSRPKSTLNTEAFF
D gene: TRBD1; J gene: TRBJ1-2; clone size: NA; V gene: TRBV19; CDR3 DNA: TGTGCCAGTAGTATTATGGGACAGGTCAACTATGGCTACACCTTC; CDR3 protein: CASSIMGQVNYGYTF
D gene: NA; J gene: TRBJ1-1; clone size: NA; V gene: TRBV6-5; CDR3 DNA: TGTGCCAGCAGACGATCCGACAGGCCCGCTGGTGAAGCTTTCTTT; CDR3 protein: CASRRSDRPAGEAFF
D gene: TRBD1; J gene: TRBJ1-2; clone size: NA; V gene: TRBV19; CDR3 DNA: TGTGCCAGTAGCATGGGCGGGACAGGATATGGCTACACCTTC; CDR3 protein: CASSMGGTGYGYTF
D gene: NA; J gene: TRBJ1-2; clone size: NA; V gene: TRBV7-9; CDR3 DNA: TGTGCCAGCAGCTTATTACAGGGTAGAAATGGCTACACCTTC; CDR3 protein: CASSLLQGRNGYTF
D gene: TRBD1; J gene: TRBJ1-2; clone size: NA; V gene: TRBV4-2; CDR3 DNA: TGTGCCAGCAGCCAGAAGACAGGGGGCTATGGCTACACCTTC; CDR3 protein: CASSQKTGGYGYTF
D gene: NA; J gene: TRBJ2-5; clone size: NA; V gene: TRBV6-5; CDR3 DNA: TGTGCCAGCAGTTCCGGGGCGGGGAGAGAGACCCAGTACTTC; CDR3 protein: CASSSGAGRETQYF
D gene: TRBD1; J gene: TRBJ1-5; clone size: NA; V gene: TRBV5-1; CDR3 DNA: TGCGCCAGCAGATCCGACAGGGGCCCCCAATCGCCCCAGCATTTT; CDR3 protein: CASRSDRGPQSPQHF
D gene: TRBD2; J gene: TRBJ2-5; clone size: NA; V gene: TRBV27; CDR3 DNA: TGTGCCAGCAGGGGACTAGCGGGAGGCCCCCGGTGGGAGACCCAGTACTTC; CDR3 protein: CASRGLAGGPRWETQYF
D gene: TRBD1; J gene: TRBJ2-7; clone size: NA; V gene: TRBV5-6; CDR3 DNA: TGTGCCAGCAGCTTGCTGGCCCGGGGACAGGAGCGCCACGAGCAGTACTTC; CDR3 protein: CASSLLARGQERHEQYF
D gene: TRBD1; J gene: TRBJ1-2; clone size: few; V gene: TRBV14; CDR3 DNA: TGTGCCAGCAGCCAAGCAGGGGGTCTCACCTTC; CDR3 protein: CASSQAGGLTF
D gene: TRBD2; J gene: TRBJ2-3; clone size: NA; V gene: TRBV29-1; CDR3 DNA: TGCAGCGTCGGTTTGGGACTAGCGGGAGGACGGGATACGCAGTATTTT; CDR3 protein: CSVGLGLAGGRDTQYF
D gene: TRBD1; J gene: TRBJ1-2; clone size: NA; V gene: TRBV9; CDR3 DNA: TGTGCCAGCAGCGGGGGACAGGGGAACTATGGCTACACCTTC; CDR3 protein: CASSGGQGNYGYTF
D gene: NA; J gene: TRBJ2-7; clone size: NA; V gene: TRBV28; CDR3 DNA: TGTGCCAGCAGTTCCCGGTCCCCATACGAGCAGTACTTC; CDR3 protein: CASSSRSPYEQYF